Reported below is one T cell receptor beta chain. The sample is drawn from a study of cytomegalovirus exposure and HLA in healthy donors. PCR amplification relied on 60 Vbeta primers (plus 13 Jbeta primers). Generated by immunoSEQ multiplex PCR, the TCRdb table keeps only in-frame clones and is missing some. Found here are about 140,000 clones, roughly three quarters of them singletons; the top ten hold more than 0.75%. CDR1 is SEHNR and CDR2 is FQNEAQ in the germline V gene (reference sequence). With V trimmed by 1 base and J by 7 bases, 3 bases remained unmatched. This CDR3 has 13 residues. The material sequenced was PBMCs. The chain combines TRBV7-9 with TRBJ1-2; 7 bases line up with TRBD1. The sequence derives from a man in his late teens or twenties in good health and CMV-seronegative. DNA of the CDR3: TGTGCCAGCAGCTTAGGACAGGGTTTTGGCTACACCTTC. Translated: CASSLGQGFGYTF.